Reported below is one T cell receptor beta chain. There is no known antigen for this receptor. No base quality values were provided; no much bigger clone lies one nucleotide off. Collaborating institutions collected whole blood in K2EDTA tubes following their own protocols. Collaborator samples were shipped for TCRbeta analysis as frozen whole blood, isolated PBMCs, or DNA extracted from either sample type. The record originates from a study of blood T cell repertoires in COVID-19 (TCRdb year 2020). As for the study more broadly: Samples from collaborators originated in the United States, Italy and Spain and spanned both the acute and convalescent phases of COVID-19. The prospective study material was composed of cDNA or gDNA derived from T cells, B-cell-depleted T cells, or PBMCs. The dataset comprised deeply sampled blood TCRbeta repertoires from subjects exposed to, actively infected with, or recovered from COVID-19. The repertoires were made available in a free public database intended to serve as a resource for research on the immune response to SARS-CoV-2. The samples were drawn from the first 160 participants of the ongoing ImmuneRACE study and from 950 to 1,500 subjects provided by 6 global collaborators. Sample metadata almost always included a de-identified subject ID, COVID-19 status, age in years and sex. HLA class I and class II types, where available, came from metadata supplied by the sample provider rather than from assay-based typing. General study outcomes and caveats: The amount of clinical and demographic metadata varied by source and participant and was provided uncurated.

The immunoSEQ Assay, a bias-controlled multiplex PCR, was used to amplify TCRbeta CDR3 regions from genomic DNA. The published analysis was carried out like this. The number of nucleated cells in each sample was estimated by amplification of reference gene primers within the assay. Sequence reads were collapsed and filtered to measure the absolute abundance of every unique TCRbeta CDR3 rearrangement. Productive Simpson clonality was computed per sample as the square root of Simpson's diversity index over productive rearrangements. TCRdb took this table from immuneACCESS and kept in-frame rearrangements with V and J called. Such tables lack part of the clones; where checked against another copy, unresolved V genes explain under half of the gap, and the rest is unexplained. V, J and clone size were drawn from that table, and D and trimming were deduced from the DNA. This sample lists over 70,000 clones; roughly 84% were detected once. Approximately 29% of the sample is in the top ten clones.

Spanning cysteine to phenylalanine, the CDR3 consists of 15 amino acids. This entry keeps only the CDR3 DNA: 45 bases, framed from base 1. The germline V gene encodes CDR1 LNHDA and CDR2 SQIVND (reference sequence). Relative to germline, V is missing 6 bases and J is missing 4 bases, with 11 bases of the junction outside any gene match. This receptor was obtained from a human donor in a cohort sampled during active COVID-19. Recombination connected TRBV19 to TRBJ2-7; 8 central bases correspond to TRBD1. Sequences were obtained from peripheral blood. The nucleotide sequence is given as TGTGCCAGTAGGGGGACCGGGACAGGACCGTACGAGCAGTACTTC. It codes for CASRGTGTGPYEQYF.